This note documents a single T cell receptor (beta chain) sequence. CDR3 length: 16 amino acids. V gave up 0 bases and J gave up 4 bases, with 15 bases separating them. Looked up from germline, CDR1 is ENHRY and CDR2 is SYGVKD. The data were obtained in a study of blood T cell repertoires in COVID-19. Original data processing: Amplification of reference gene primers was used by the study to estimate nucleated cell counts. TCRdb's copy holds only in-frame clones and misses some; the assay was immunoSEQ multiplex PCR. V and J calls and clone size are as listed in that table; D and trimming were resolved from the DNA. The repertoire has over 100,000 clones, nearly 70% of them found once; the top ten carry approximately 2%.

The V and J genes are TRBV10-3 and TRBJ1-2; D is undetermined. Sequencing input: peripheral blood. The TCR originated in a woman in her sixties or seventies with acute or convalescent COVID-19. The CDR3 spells CAISESDYRAGYGYTF. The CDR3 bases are TGTGCCATCAGTGAGTCTGACTACCGGGCGGGCTATGGCTACACCTTC.